A single sample gave rise to the 5 T cell receptor beta chains below, sequenced in a study of blood T cell repertoires in COVID-19 (dated by TCRdb to 2020 to 2022). Library creation used the immunoSEQ multiplex PCR assay. TCRdb took this table from immuneACCESS and kept in-frame rearrangements with V and J called. Such tables lack part of the clones; where checked against another copy, unresolved V genes explain under half of the gap, and the rest is unexplained. Across this sample there are roughly 230,000 clones, with over 75% seen only once. Together, the top ten hold around 0.7% of the sample. Sequencing was done on a sample of peripheral blood. The receptors originated from a human donor in a cohort sampled during active COVID-19.

Only one count was recorded for this clone. The chain joins TRBV19 to TRBJ1-2; 9 nucleotides align to TRBD1. Losses at the gene ends were 4 bases for V and 0 bases for J; bases not matched to a gene: 9. The germline CDR1 and CDR2 sequences are LNHDA and SQIVND (reference sequence). The CDR3 loop spans 17 amino acids. The chain's CDR3 is CASSTARDRAANYGYTF. As DNA, the CDR3 is TGTGCCAGTAGTACCGCGAGGGACAGGGCCGCTAACTATGGCTACACCTTC.

The DNA for the CDR3 is TGCGCCAGCAGCCCGGGACAGGGGTTTGATGGCTACACCTTC. It yields the protein CASSPGQGFDGYTF. The J gene is TRBJ1-2, the V gene TRBV5-1; 10 nucleotides align to TRBD1. J was trimmed by 6 bases and V by 4 bases; bases with no gene match: 6. The CDR3 is 14 residues long. The germline gives CDR1 SGHRS, CDR2 YFSETQ.

The chain recombines TRBV5-6 with TRBJ2-7; 13 nucleotides line up with TRBD2. CDR1 and CDR2 from the germline V gene are SGHDT and YYEEEE. The CDR3 has 15 amino acids. The ends lost 5 bases at V and 6 bases at J; junction bases unmatched: 8. CDR3 loop: CASSTLRTSGSEQYF. The CDR3 nucleotides are TGTGCCAGCAGTACTCTTAGGACTAGCGGGAGCGAGCAGTACTTC.

CDR3 DNA sequence: TGTGCCACCAGTGATCGGAGTAGCGGCTCCTACAATGAGCAGTTCTTC. Protein: CATSDRSSGSYNEQFF. The rearrangement links TRBV24-1 to TRBJ2-1; D perhaps matches TRBD2 (6 bases). Trimming took off 3 bases at V and 0 bases at J, with 11 bases between the two ends. Germline values: CDR1 KGHDR, CDR2 SFDVKD. The CDR3 spans 16 residues.

The chain links TRBV6-5 to TRBJ2-3; 7 bases are shared with TRBD1. Per the germline V gene, CDR1 is MNHEY and CDR2 is SVGAGI. With 10 bases clipped from V and 0 bases from J, the junction kept 10 bases outside the gene matches. This CDR3 comprises 15 residues. CDR3 region: CATATGLTSTDTQYF. The CDR3 DNA sequence: TGTGCCACAGCGACAGGGCTAACTAGCACAGATACGCAGTATTTT.